This T cell receptor (beta chain) emerged from a study of cytomegalovirus exposure and HLA in healthy donors. Germline lookup yields CDR1 SGHRS and CDR2 YFSETQ. This CDR3 spans 15 amino acids. The PCR contained 60 Vbeta and 13 Jbeta primers. TCRdb's table, derived via immunoSEQ multiplex PCR, lists solely in-frame clones and lacks some. The sample lists 100,000 to 140,000 clones; approximately 76% were seen once. As to this clone: Its specificity is not known.

As for the donors, each was a healthy bone marrow donor. Study-level findings and limits: In an earlier analysis, about 87% or about 30%: the productive usage of most TCR beta V segments. With DRB1 most and HLA-C fewest, TCR association rates differed between HLA loci in a later analysis. Under in vitro conditions, three CMV-associated chains were confirmed as specific for CMV antigens.

The receptor was derived from a man aged 18 to 29 in good health and CMV-seronegative. The sample was PBMCs. The chain combines TRBV5-1 with TRBJ2-5, with 9 bases identical to TRBD1. Gene TRBJ2-7 matches the end of the DNA better, so the J call may be wrong. CDR3 loop: CASSRSRDRVNEQYF. CDR3 coding DNA: TGCGCCAGCAGCCGCAGCCGGGACAGGGTCAACGAGCAGTACTTC.